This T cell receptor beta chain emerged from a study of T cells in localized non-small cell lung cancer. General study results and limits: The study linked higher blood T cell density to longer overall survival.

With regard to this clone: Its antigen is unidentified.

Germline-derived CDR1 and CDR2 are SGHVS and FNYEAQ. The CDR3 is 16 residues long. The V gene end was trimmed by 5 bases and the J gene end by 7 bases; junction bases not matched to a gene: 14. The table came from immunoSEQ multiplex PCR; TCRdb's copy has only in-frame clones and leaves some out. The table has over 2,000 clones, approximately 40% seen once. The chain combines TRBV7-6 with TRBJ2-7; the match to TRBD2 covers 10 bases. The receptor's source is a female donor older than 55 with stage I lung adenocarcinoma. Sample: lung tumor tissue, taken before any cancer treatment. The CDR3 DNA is TGTGCCAGCAGCCCAATACTAGCGGGAATCCCCGGAGAGCAGTACTTC. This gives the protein CASSPILAGIPGEQYF.